Listed below are T cell receptor beta chains from one sample, sequenced in a study of blood T cell repertoires in COVID-19. The method was immunoSEQ multiplex PCR; TCRdb's version includes in-frame clones alone and lacks a portion of them. This sample has 150,000 or so clones, with around 91% found just once. Source material: peripheral blood. These receptors all stem from a man aged 18 to 30 with COVID-19, enrolled during active disease. The CDR3 runs from the conserved cysteine through the conserved F or W. The D gene is left open where the match is weak. Some rows have no size entry. The others give once, few or many, or a class for an expanded clone.

clone size	J gene	V gene	D gene	CDR3 DNA	CDR3 protein
NA	TRBJ2-2	TRBV19	NA	TGTGCCAGTAGTATACGACTGCTCACCGGGGAGCTGTTTTTT	CASSIRLLTGELFF
NA	TRBJ1-6	TRBV27	TRBD1	TGTGCCAGCAGTTTTGGGACAGGAAATTCACCCCTCCACTTT	CASSFGTGNSPLHF
once	TRBJ1-1	TRBV5-1	NA	TGCGCCAGCAGTTCGGAGGTAATGAACACTGAAGCTTTCTTT	CASSSEVMNTEAFF
NA	TRBJ2-2	TRBV6-5	TRBD2	TGTGCCAGCAGGCATCTAGCGGGCTACACCGGGGAGCTGTTTTTT	CASRHLAGYTGELFF
NA	TRBJ2-4	TRBV30	TRBD1	TGTGCCTGGGATGGACAGGGACACATTCAGTACTTC	CAWDGQGHIQYF
NA	TRBJ2-1	TRBV5-6	NA	TGTGCCAGCATCAGGGACACCGACCACTCCTACAATGAGCAGTTCTTC	CASIRDTDHSYNEQFF
NA	TRBJ1-1	TRBV4-3	NA	TGCGCCAGCAGCCAAATGACATGGAACACTGAAGCTTTCTTT	CASSQMTWNTEAFF
NA	TRBJ2-2	TRBV7-3	TRBD2	TGTGCCAGCAGCGCGACCCTTACTAGCGGGAGTGACACCGGGGAGCTGTTTTTT	CASSATLTSGSDTGELFF
NA	TRBJ2-3	TRBV4-1	TRBD1	TGCGCCAGCAGCCTTTGGACAGGTGGCACAGATACGCAGTATTTT	CASSLWTGGTDTQYF
few	TRBJ2-7	TRBV11-3	NA	TGTGCCAGCAGCCGACATGACGGGGACGAGCAGTACTTC	CASSRHDGDEQYF
NA	TRBJ1-1	TRBV4-1	NA	TGCGCCAGCAGCCTCGGCGCAGGGCCCCCCAGTGAAGCTTTCTTT	CASSLGAGPPSEAFF
NA	TRBJ1-4	TRBV6-6	TRBD1	TGTGCCAGCAGTCCTTCCCGGGACAGGGTTGGGAATGAAAAACTGCTTTTT	CASSPSRDRVGNEKLLF
NA	TRBJ2-6	TRBV5-6	NA	TGTGCCAGCAGCCTTTACATAAGCTCTGGGGCCAACGTCCTGACTTTC	CASSLYISSGANVLTF
few	TRBJ2-7	TRBV9	TRBD1	TGTGCCAGCAGCGTAGGGACAGGGACCTACGAGCAGTACTTC	CASSVGTGTYEQYF
NA	TRBJ2-1	TRBV6-4	NA	TGTGCCAGCAGTGACCAAACCGGGACTTCCAATGAGCAGTTCTTC	CASSDQTGTSNEQFF